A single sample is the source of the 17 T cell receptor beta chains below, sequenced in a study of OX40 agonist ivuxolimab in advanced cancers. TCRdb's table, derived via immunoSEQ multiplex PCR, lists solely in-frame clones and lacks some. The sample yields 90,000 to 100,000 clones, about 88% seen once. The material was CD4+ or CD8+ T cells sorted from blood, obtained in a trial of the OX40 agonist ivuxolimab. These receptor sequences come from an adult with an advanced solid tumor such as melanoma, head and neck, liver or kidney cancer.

This chain's CDR3 is CASSLTSGIETQYF. The CDR3 DNA reads TGTGCCAGCAGCTTGACTAGCGGGATTGAGACCCAGTACTTC. The V call is TRBV7-8, the J call TRBJ2-5; TRBD2 matches at 11 bases. CDR3 size: 14 residues. V trimming: 3 bases; J trimming: 5 bases; junction bases outside the gene matches: 2. Germline V gene data show CDR1 as SGHVS and CDR2 as FQNEAQ.

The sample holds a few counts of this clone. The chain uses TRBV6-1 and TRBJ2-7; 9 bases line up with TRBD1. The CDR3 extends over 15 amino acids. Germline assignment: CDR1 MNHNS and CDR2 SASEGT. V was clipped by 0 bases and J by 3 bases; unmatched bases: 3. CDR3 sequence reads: CASSEAETGGYEQYF. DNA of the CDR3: TGTGCCAGCAGTGAAGCCGAGACAGGGGGCTACGAGCAGTACTTC.

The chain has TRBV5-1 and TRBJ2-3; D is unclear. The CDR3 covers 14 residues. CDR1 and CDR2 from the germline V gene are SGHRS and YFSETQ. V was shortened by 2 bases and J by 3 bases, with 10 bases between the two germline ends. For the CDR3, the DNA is TGCGCCAGCAGCTTCATGGAAGGGACAGATACGCAGTATTTT. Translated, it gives CASSFMEGTDTQYF.

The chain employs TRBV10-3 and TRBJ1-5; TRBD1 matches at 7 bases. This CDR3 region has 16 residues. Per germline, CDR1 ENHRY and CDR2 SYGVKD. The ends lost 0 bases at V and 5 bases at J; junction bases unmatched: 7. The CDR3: CAISESGTEPYQPQHF. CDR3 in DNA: TGTGCCATCAGTGAGTCCGGGACAGAGCCCTATCAGCCCCAGCATTTT.

The CDR3: CASSLDISNQPQHF. The CDR3, as DNA: TGTGCCAGCAGCTTAGACATTAGCAATCAGCCCCAGCATTTT. This chain uses TRBV7-9 with TRBJ1-5; D gene ambiguous. V was trimmed by 1 base and J by 0 bases, leaving 4 bases between them. Per germline, CDR1 SEHNR and CDR2 FQNEAQ (reference sequence). This CDR3 is built from 14 residues.

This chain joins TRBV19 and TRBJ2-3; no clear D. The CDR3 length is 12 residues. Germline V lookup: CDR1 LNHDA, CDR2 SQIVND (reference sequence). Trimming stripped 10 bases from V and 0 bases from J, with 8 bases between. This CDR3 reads CATRSSTDTQYF. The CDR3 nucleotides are TGTGCCACTCGGTCGAGCACAGATACGCAGTATTTT.

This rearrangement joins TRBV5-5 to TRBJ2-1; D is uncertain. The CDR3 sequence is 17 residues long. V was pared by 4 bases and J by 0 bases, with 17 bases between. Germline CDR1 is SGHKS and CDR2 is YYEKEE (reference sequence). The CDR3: CASSLNPPRSSYNEQFF. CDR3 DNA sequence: TGTGCCAGCAGCCTAAACCCCCCCAGAAGCTCCTACAATGAGCAGTTCTTC.

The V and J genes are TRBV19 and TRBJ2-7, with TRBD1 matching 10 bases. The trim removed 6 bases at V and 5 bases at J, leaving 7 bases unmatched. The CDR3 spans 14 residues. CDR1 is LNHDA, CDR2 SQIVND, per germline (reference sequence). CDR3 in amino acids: CASSSQGQGNEQYF. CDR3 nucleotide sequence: TGTGCCAGTAGCTCACAGGGACAGGGGAACGAGCAGTACTTC.

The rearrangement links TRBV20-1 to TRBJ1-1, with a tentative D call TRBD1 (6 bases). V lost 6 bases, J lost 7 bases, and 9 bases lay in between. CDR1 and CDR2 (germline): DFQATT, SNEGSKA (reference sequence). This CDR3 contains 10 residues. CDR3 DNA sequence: TGCAGTGCCGAGGGGGGTGAAGCTTTCTTT. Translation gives CSAEGGEAFF.

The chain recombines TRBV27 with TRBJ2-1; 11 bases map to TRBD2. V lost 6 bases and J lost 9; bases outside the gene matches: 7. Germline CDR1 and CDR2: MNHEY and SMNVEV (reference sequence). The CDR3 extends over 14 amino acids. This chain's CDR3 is CASSLAGGLGEQFF. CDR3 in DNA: TGTGCCAGCAGCCTAGCGGGAGGCTTAGGTGAGCAGTTCTTC.

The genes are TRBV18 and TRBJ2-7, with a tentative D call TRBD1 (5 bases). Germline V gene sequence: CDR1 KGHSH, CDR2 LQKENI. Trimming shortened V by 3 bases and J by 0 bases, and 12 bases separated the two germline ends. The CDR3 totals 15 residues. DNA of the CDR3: TGTGCCAGCTCACCGGTCGAGGACAACTCCTACGAGCAGTACTTC. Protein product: CASSPVEDNSYEQYF.

The CDR3 DNA follows: TGTGCCAGCAGTTTCCCTCAACGGACAGGGGCTAATGAAAAACTGTTTTTT. It translates to CASSFPQRTGANEKLFF. This chain joins TRBV28 and TRBJ1-4, with 9 bases aligning to TRBD1. Germline V CDR1 and CDR2: MDHEN, SYDVKM. The length of the CDR3 is 17 residues. The ends lost 3 bases at V and 3 bases at J; junction bases unmatched: 8.

The CDR3 loop reads CASSSGTAQETQYF. CDR3 bases: TGTGCCAGCAGCTCCGGGACAGCGCAAGAGACCCAGTACTTC. This rearrangement joins TRBV7-2 to TRBJ2-5, with TRBD1 matching over 7 bases. The CDR3 totals 14 residues. Germline V gene lookup returns CDR1 SGHTA and CDR2 FQGNSA. The V segment lost 4 bases and the J segment 2 bases; nucleotides outside the gene matches: 4.

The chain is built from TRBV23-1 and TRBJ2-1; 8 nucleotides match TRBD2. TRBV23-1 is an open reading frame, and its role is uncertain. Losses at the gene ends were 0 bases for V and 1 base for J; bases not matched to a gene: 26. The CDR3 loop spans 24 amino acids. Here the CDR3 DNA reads TGCGCCAGCAGTCAATCTTCCAGGAAGAGACCAGAGCTAGCGGGTACCCTGTCCTACAATGAGCAGTTCTTC. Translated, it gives CASSQSSRKRPELAGTLSYNEQFF.

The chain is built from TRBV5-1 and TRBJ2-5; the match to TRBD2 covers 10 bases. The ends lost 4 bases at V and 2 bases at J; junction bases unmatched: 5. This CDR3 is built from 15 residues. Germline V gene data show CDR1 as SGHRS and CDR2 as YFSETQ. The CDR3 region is CASSASGSLQETQYF. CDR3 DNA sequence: TGCGCCAGCAGCGCTAGCGGGAGTTTACAAGAGACCCAGTACTTC.

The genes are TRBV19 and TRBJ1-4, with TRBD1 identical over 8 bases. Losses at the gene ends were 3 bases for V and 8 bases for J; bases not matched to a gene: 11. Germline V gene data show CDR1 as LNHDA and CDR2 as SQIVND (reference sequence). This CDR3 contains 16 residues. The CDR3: CASSMRQGWAQEKLFF. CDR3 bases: TGTGCCAGTAGTATGAGACAGGGGTGGGCGCAAGAAAAACTGTTTTTT.

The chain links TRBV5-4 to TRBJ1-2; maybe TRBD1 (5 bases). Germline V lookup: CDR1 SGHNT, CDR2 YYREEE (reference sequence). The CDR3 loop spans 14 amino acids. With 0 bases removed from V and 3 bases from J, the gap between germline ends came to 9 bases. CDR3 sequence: CASSLAGWDYGYTF. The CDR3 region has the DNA TGTGCCAGCAGCTTGGCAGGGTGGGACTATGGCTACACCTTC.